Listed below are T cell receptor beta chains from one sample, sequenced in a study of blood T cell repertoires in COVID-19. Using immunoSEQ multiplex PCR, the repertoire was profiled, and TCRdb retains in-frame clones only, with some absent. Of under 4,500 clones listed, approximately 84% are singletons. The material sequenced was peripheral blood. The receptors were gathered from a human donor in a cohort sampled during active COVID-19. Each CDR3 is given with its conserved first and last residue. The order of the fields is V gene, J gene, CDR3 protein.

TRBV5-1,TRBJ1-1,CASRDRALITEAFF
TRBV27,TRBJ1-5,CASSLRGNQPQHF
TRBV27,TRBJ1-4,CASSLWGDEKLFF
TRBV12-3/TRBV12-4,TRBJ2-3,CASSYIDTQYF
TRBV7-2,TRBJ2-2,CASSPGTGAYTGELFF
TRBV7-2,TRBJ1-6,CASSLARTDNSPLHF
TRBV6-5,TRBJ1-1,CASSYSRAGEAFF
TRBV19,TRBJ1-3,CASIGRPGNTIYF
TRBV6-1,TRBJ2-3,CASSERGDRARDTQYF
TRBV7-8,TRBJ1-2,CASSLTGQLSKDGYTF
TRBV29-1,TRBJ2-1,CSVEVGLTTSEQFF
TRBV18,TRBJ2-3,CASSPLSSEAPDTQYF
TRBV30,TRBJ1-5,CAWSRDSRLSNQPQHF
TRBV25-1,TRBJ1-1,CASSPGDEAFF
TRBV3-1/TRBV3-2,TRBJ1-5,CASSQRAGSNQPQHF
TRBV20-1,TRBJ1-2,CSASMGIGGGYTF
TRBV11-3,TRBJ2-2,CASSPMRGSTGELFF
TRBV6-5,TRBJ1-2,CASSYSGTGGDGYTF
TRBV10-2,TRBJ1-2,CASTGGTGVYGYTF
TRBV7-9,TRBJ2-3,CASSPRQGLSTDTQYF
TRBV19,TRBJ2-2,CASRPFPGGGTASNTGELFF
TRBV6-6,TRBJ1-5,CASRASAGINQPQHF
TRBV29-1,TRBJ1-2,CSVPDSGGGGYTF
TRBV2,TRBJ2-7,CASSDVFLPYEQYF
TRBV6-2/TRBV6-3,TRBJ2-3,CASSFTGGSVDTQYF
TRBV28,TRBJ1-5,CASKPLDRRQPQHF
TRBV3-1/TRBV3-2,TRBJ2-7,CASSQQLTGRYEQYF